This note documents a single TCR beta chain sequence. Original analysis: Amplification of reference gene primers was used by the study to estimate nucleated cell counts. TCRdb keeps only in-frame clones here, not all; method: immunoSEQ multiplex PCR. V and J calls plus clone size are reproduced from that table; the DNA served to infer D and trimming. The profile shows about 170,000 clones, around four fifths of them singletons. The CDR3 is 14 residues long. The germline gives CDR1 MNHEY, CDR2 SMNVEV (reference sequence). The V gene lost 3 bases and the J gene lost 0 bases, with 9 bases spanning the gap. The Seattle site enrolled patients during active infection and followed them longitudinally. This sample is part of a study of blood T cell repertoires in COVID-19. Study-wide background: COVID-19 samples from acute and convalescent phases originated in the United States, Italy and Spain. PBMCs, B-cell-depleted T cells, or T cells provided the cDNA or gDNA that made up the material.

The clonotype was recovered from a woman older than 75 with COVID-19, enrolled during active disease. The sequencing sample was made of peripheral blood. The chain has TRBV27 and TRBJ2-7; no firm D call. CDR3 bases: TGTGCCAGCAGTTTTTCTCGGAGCTCCTACGAGCAGTACTTC. Protein sequence: CASSFSRSSYEQYF.